This T cell receptor (beta chain) was recorded in a study of long-term antiretroviral therapy in people with HIV. Study-wide results and caveats: Clones that had undergone expansion before ART prevailed in the repertoire throughout all time points. Blood was collected between 2004 and 2017, possibly under older ART regimens. HIV repertoires had narrower CDR3 length ranges than controls.

Each donor provided at least one pre-ART PBMC sample and at least two post-ART PBMC samples. In this sample, this clone turned up a few times. Its antigen is undetermined. CDR3 length equals 14 residues. CDR1 SGHTA and CDR2 FQGNSA come from the germline V gene. V gave up 5 bases and J gave up 0 bases, with 10 bases separating them. At survey level, the immunoSEQ assay was run in its v3.0 version. Method: immunoSEQ multiplex PCR; TCRdb's copy keeps in-frame clones and lacks some. The data show under 20,000 clones, with 60% to 85% seen just once and approximately 6.5% held by the top ten. The receptor comes from a man younger than 35 with HIV. The starting material was unsorted PBMCs, obtained at the start of antiretroviral therapy, before treatment. The gene calls are TRBV7-2 and TRBJ1-1, with D maybe TRBD1 (5 bases). The CDR3 DNA follows: TGTGCCAGCAGCCTACAGGCTCTGAACACTGAAGCTTTCTTT. It encodes CASSLQALNTEAFF.